A single sample gave rise to the 17 T cell receptor beta chains below, sequenced in a study of OX40 agonist ivuxolimab in advanced cancers. Using immunoSEQ multiplex PCR, the repertoire was profiled, and TCRdb retains in-frame clones only, with some absent. The sample consists of 55,000 to 70,000 clones, approximately 83% of them appearing once. Sequenced material: CD4+ or CD8+ T cells sorted from blood, taken in a trial of the OX40 agonist ivuxolimab. The receptors stem from an adult with an advanced solid tumor such as melanoma, head and neck, liver or kidney cancer.

The V gene is TRBV15, the J gene TRBJ1-4; 10 nucleotides line up with TRBD1. CDR3 length: 15 residues. CDR1 LNHNV and CDR2 YYDKDF come from the germline V gene (reference sequence). J gave up 4 bases and V 1 base, and 0 bases lay outside the gene matches. The CDR3 is CATSRGDRGNEKLFF. DNA for the CDR3: TGTGCCACCAGCAGAGGGGACAGGGGTAATGAAAAACTGTTTTTT.

The gene calls are TRBV30 and TRBJ2-7; D possibly matches TRBD1 or TRBD2 (6 bases each). CDR3 length: 15 residues. Trimming pared 3 bases from V and 1 base from J, leaving 16 bases between. Germline CDR1 and CDR2: GTSNPN and SVGIG (reference sequence). CDR3 protein: CAWRVIGGSSYEQYF. CDR3 nucleotide sequence: TGTGCCTGGAGGGTGATAGGGGGGAGTTCCTACGAGCAGTACTTC.

Here the CDR3 DNA reads TGCAGCGTTGAAATGGCAGGGATCGGACAGCCCCAGCATTTT. Translating it yields CSVEMAGIGQPQHF. V gene TRBV29-1 combines with J gene TRBJ1-5; possible D gene TRBD1, 5 bases. Germline-derived CDR1 and CDR2 are SQVTM and ANQGSEA. Between the trimmed V and J ends, which lost 2 bases and 7 bases, there was a span of 15 bases. CDR3 length: 14 residues.

This chain joins TRBV5-1 and TRBJ2-3, with no clear D. CDR1 and CDR2 (germline): SGHRS, YFSETQ. V was shortened by 0 bases and J by 0 bases, with 5 bases between the two germline ends. The CDR3 is 14 residues long. The CDR3 DNA follows: TGCGCCAGCAGCTTGGCGCAGAGCACAGATACGCAGTATTTT. Translation gives CASSLAQSTDTQYF.

The chain recombines TRBV5-6 with TRBJ1-4, with 9 bases lining up with TRBD1. This CDR3 region has 16 residues. Trimming cost V 3 bases and J 7 bases; bases outside gene matches: 10. The germline V gene encodes CDR1 SGHDT and CDR2 YYEEEE. The CDR3 bases are TGTGCCAGCAGCTCCTTGCCGGGACAGGGAACTGAAAAACTGTTTTTT. Translation: CASSSLPGQGTEKLFF.

The chain combines TRBV5-6 with TRBJ2-6, with D unresolved. This CDR3 has 15 amino acids. Between the trimmed V and J ends, which lost 4 bases and 0 bases, there was a span of 8 bases. Germline V gives CDR1 SGHDT, CDR2 YYEEEE. In nucleotides, the CDR3 is TGTGCCAGCAGCCAGGATTTCTCTGGGGCCAACGTCCTGACTTTC. Translated, it gives CASSQDFSGANVLTF.

This clone occurred a few times. The germline gene is not matched at one end of the junction; a read error may be the cause. The chain links TRBV7-7 to TRBJ1-1, with D unresolved. Germline V lookup: CDR1 SSHAT, CDR2 FNYEAQ (reference sequence). The length of the CDR3 is 13 residues. The CDR3 region is CASSSGLNTEAFF. In DNA, the CDR3 is TGTGCTAGCAGCTCGGGCCTGAACACTGAAGCTTTCTTT.

The chain joins TRBV30 to TRBJ1-5; 9 nucleotides line up with TRBD1. Germline CDR1 is GTSNPN and CDR2 is SVGIG (reference sequence). CDR3 size: 14 residues. The V gene end was trimmed by 2 bases and the J gene end by 7 bases; junction bases not matched to a gene: 6. The CDR3 loop is CAWSLGQGQQPQHF. CDR3 DNA sequence: TGTGCCTGGAGTTTGGGACAGGGACAGCAGCCCCAGCATTTT.

The chain couples TRBV5-1 to TRBJ2-7; 8 nucleotides line up with TRBD2. This CDR3 spans 13 amino acids. The germline CDR1 and CDR2 sequences are SGHRS and YFSETQ. J gave up 4 bases and V 2 bases, and 2 bases lay outside the gene matches. The CDR3 reads CASSLTSGYEQYF. CDR3 DNA sequence: TGCGCCAGCAGCTTAACTAGCGGATACGAGCAGTACTTC.

The chain uses TRBV5-8 and TRBJ1-3; the D gene is possibly TRBD1 (6 bases). The CDR3 loop spans 13 amino acids. Germline V lookup: CDR1 SGHTS, CDR2 YDEGEE. V was clipped by 8 bases and J by 1 base, with 10 bases between them. CDR3 region: CASRDISGNTIYF. In DNA, the CDR3 is TGTGCCAGTCGGGACATTTCTGGAAACACCATATATTTT. Full variable domain (rest looked up from reference TRBV5-8 and TRBJ1-3): EAGVTQSPTHLIKTRGQQATLRCSPISGHTSVYWYQQALGLGLQFLLWYDEGEERNRGNFPPRFSGRQFPNYSSELNVNALELEDSALYLCASRDISGNTIYFGEGSWLTVV.

The rearrangement links TRBV7-8 to TRBJ2-7, with 8 nucleotides matching TRBD2. The CDR3 contains 16 residues. The V and J ends lost 3 bases and 0 bases, in that order; junction bases with no gene match: 7. Germline V gives CDR1 SGHVS, CDR2 FQNEAQ. CDR3 coding DNA: TGTGCCAGCAGCTTCGTGCTAGCGGGTGTCTCCTACGAGCAGTACTTC. It specifies CASSFVLAGVSYEQYF. The full variable domain, its missing parts supplied by reference TRBV7-8 and TRBJ2-7, is GAGVSQSPRYKVAKRGQDVALRCDPISGHVSLFWYQQALGQGPEFLTYFQNEAQLDKSGLPSDRFFAERPEGSVSTLKIQRTQQEDSAVYLCASSFVLAGVSYEQYFGPGTRLTVT.

The chain couples TRBV9 to TRBJ2-2, with D unclear. V lost 3 bases to trimming and J lost 6 bases, with 12 bases between them. Germline-derived CDR1 and CDR2 are SGDLS and YYNGEE. CDR3 length: 14 residues. As DNA, the CDR3 is TGTGCCAGCAGCGAGCCCCCCGCGGCCGGGGAGCTGTTTTTT. Protein product: CASSEPPAAGELFF.

V and J are TRBV19 and TRBJ1-5; 7 bases fit TRBD1. V gave up 9 bases and J gave up 6 bases; unmatched junction bases: 8. Per the germline V gene, CDR1 is LNHDA and CDR2 is SQIVND (reference sequence). CDR3 length: 13 amino acids. Here the CDR3 reads CASKLEGAQPQHF. The CDR3 nucleotides are TGTGCCAGCAAACTGGAGGGGGCTCAGCCCCAGCATTTT.

As DNA, the CDR3 is TGTGCCAGCAGCTTAACGGCCGGGGAGGTCTACGAGCAGTACTTC. Its translation: CASSLTAGEVYEQYF. The chain is built from TRBV7-3 and TRBJ2-7; D may be TRBD2 (6 bases). There are 15 residues in the CDR3. Germline CDR1 is SGHTA and CDR2 is FQGTGA. The V end lost 0 bases, the J end lost 3 bases, and 12 bases lay between the germline ends.

The genes are TRBV28 and TRBJ1-5; TRBD1 matches 7 bases. Unmatched junction bases numbered 15, after V lost 8 bases and J lost 2 bases. The length of the CDR3 is 17 residues. Germline values: CDR1 MDHEN, CDR2 SYDVKM. The CDR3 DNA is TGTGCCAGCCTCCCGGGAGGGGGCGCGTTTCGCAATCAGCCCCAGCATTTT. Amino acid sequence: CASLPGGGAFRNQPQHF.

The chain joins TRBV10-3 to TRBJ2-7; 11 bases align to TRBD2. With V trimmed by 4 bases and J by 3 bases, 5 bases remained unmatched. There are 15 residues in the CDR3. In germline, CDR1 is ENHRY, CDR2 SYGVKD. The chain's CDR3 is CAISVGLAGVYEQYF. The CDR3 coding sequence is TGTGCCATCAGTGTAGGACTAGCGGGCGTCTACGAGCAGTACTTC.

This clone was recorded once. The chain couples TRBV5-6 to TRBJ1-1, with D possibly matching TRBD1 (5 bases). Germline V gene data show CDR1 as SGHDT and CDR2 as YYEEEE. This CDR3 spans 14 amino acids. V was cut by 5 bases and J by 4 bases, with 15 bases left in between. CDR3 residues: CASSLGQGLTEAFF. In DNA, the CDR3 is TGTGCCAGCAGTCTGGGCCAGGGCCTCACTGAAGCTTTCTTT. Full variable domain (rest looked up from reference TRBV5-6 and TRBJ1-1): DAGVTQSPTHLIKTRGQQVTLRCSPKSGHDTVSWYQQALGQGPQFIFQYYEEEERQRGNFPDRFSGHQFPNYSSELNVNALLLGDSALYLCASSLGQGLTEAFFGQGTRLTVV.